This entry concerns a single T cell receptor (beta chain). Antigen unknown. This entry comes from a study of T cell responses to AZD1222 COVID-19 vaccine. Study-wide background: Timing groups of about 4 and about 12 weeks for second doses were pooled.

The method was immunoSEQ multiplex PCR; TCRdb's version includes in-frame clones alone and lacks a portion of them. The sample has around 120,000 clones; roughly 84% are singletons. V was cut by 4 bases and J by 7 bases, with 17 bases left in between. This CDR3 spans 15 amino acids. Germline CDR1 MNHEY, CDR2 SMNVEV (reference sequence). Findings and limits, study-wide: It was only after the peak T cell response that any repertoires were sampled. Mostly white British, mostly female donors; authors suggested clonal diversity may be underestimated. Per reports, nearly half of all spike-specific TCRs target regions that are unmutated in variants.

Sequencing was performed on peripheral blood, taken on day 0 of AZD1222 vaccination. This TCR came from an adult in good health. The gene calls are TRBV27 and TRBJ1-5; a possible D gene is TRBD1 (5 bases). For the CDR3, the DNA is TGTGCCAGCAGTTCGGACACGGGTTCGAGGCAGCCCCAGCATTTT. This gives the protein CASSSDTGSRQPQHF.